The 9 T cell receptor beta chains given below trace back to one sample, sequenced in a study of PD-1 blockade in classical Hodgkin lymphoma. Profiled with immunoSEQ multiplex PCR; TCRdb holds only in-frame clones, not every one. The sample consists of several thousand clones, roughly nine tenths of them appearing once. Time point of the sample: newly diagnosed, previously untreated cHL patient sample. From thawed PBMCs, magnetic negative selection was used to isolate the CD8+ T cells. Source material: CD8+ T cells from blood. Receptors were obtained from a human donor with classical Hodgkin lymphoma.

The chain links TRBV11-2 to TRBJ1-1; D not resolved. V shed 0 bases and J shed 10 bases, with 9 bases lying between them. The germline CDR1 and CDR2 sequences are SGHAT and FQNNGV. The CDR3 consists of 12 residues. The CDR3 DNA follows: TGTGCCAGCAGCTTAGACGGGGTTACAGCTTTCTTT. Its translation: CASSLDGVTAFF. Supplemented by reference TRBV11-2 and TRBJ1-1, the full variable domain reads EAGVAQSPRYKIIEKRQSVAFWCNPISGHATLYWYQQILGQGPKLLIQFQNNGVVDDSQLPKDRFSAERLKGVDSTLKIQPAKLEDSAVYLCASSLDGVTAFFGQGTRLTVV.

V usage is TRBV6-5 and J usage is TRBJ2-7; perhaps TRBD2 as D (6 bases). The germline V gene encodes CDR1 MNHEY and CDR2 SVGAGI. V lost 11 bases and J lost 2, with 10 bases in between. The CDR3 loop spans 11 amino acids. Here the CDR3 DNA reads TGTGCCGGCGGGACGGCCTACGAGCAGTACTTC. Its protein is CAGGTAYEQYF.

The chain carries TRBV2 and TRBJ2-2; D is undetermined. V dropped 3 bases and J dropped 9 bases, with 11 bases sitting between them. Per the germline V gene, CDR1 is SNHLY and CDR2 is FYNNEI. The CDR3 runs 13 residues. The CDR3 DNA reads as TGTGCCAGCAGTGATCTTAGCCCAAGGGAGCTGTTTTTT. Amino acid sequence: CASSDLSPRELFF.

The rearrangement uses TRBV19 and TRBJ2-1; 14 bases agree with TRBD2. From germline, CDR1 is LNHDA and CDR2 SQIVND (reference sequence). The junction had 11 bases not matched to a gene; V was cut back by 8 bases and J by 8 bases. This CDR3 comprises 16 residues. The chain's CDR3 is CASLGLAGGGKYEQFF. DNA for the CDR3: TGTGCCAGTCTCGGACTAGCGGGAGGAGGTAAATATGAGCAGTTCTTC.

This sequence joins TRBV13 and TRBJ2-1; 10 bases are a match to TRBD2. The CDR3 loop spans 19 amino acids. Germline V gene lookup returns CDR1 PRHDT and CDR2 FYEKMQ (reference sequence). J lost 5 bases, V lost 5 bases, and 18 bases had no gene match. This CDR3 is CASSHLASGGDLGDNEQFF. CDR3 nucleotides: TGTGCCAGCAGCCACCTTGCCAGCGGGGGGGATTTAGGCGACAATGAGCAGTTCTTC.

The chain links TRBV15 to TRBJ2-5; the D is unclear. Trimming took off 4 bases at V and 2 bases at J, with 8 bases between the two ends. From germline, CDR1 is LNHNV and CDR2 YYDKDF (reference sequence). This CDR3 has 13 residues. The CDR3 DNA sequence: TGTGCCACCAGCATCGGCTTACAAGAGACCCAGTACTTC. Translated, it gives CATSIGLQETQYF.

This sequence joins TRBV19 and TRBJ1-4, with D uncertain. The CDR3 runs 13 residues. V lost 2 bases to trimming and J lost 7 bases, with 8 bases between them. The germline V gene encodes CDR1 LNHDA and CDR2 SQIVND (reference sequence). CDR3 DNA sequence: TGTGCCAGTAGTATACAGGTTCGTGAAAAACTGTTTTTT. Its translation is CASSIQVREKLFF.

This sequence joins TRBV2 and TRBJ2-1, with D tentatively TRBD1 or TRBD2 (5 bases each). V lost 8 bases to trimming and J lost 8 bases, with 19 bases between them. In germline, CDR1 is SNHLY, CDR2 FYNNEI. The CDR3 loop spans 14 amino acids. CDR3 nucleotide sequence: TGTGCCAGCCTGGGACGGAGGACCGTAGATGAGCAGTTCTTC. Amino acid sequence: CASLGRRTVDEQFF. Looking up the rest from reference TRBV2 and TRBJ2-1 gives the full variable domain: EPEVTQTPSHQVTQMGQEVILRCVPISNHLYFYWYRQILGQKVEFLVSFYNNEISEKSEIFDDQFSVERPDGSNFTLKIRSTKLEDSAMYFCASLGRRTVDEQFFGPGTRLTVL.

This clone was picked up one time. This chain connects TRBV6-5 to TRBJ1-2; D unclear. This CDR3 region has 13 residues. V was cut by 5 bases and J by 8 bases, with 15 bases left in between. Germline V gene data show CDR1 as MNHEY and CDR2 as SVGAGI. The CDR3 protein is CASSAGPTRGYTF. The CDR3 coding sequence is TGTGCCAGCAGTGCTGGGCCCACTCGAGGCTACACCTTC.